The clone carrying this T cell receptor (beta chain) was counted many times. Germline assignment: CDR1 ENHRY and CDR2 SYGVKD. The trim removed 6 bases at V and 1 base at J, leaving 5 bases unmatched. The CDR3 is 14 amino acids. cDNA synthesis used the whole RNA isolate, giving expressed TCRB sequences. Clones were sequenced by immunoSEQ multiplex PCR, and TCRdb holds only the in-frame ones, with some missing. The sample yields about 220,000 clones, 11% seen once. This entry belongs to a study of beta chain features in type 1 diabetes. The TCR comes from a man younger than 35 in good health. Sequencing was performed on central memory CD4+ T cells from blood. The chain couples TRBV10-3 to TRBJ2-5; 7 bases match TRBD2. The CDR3 bases are TGTGCCATCAGGGACCCTAGCGGCCAAGAGACCCAGTACTTC. Translation gives CAIRDPSGQETQYF.